The 6 T cell receptor beta chains given below trace back to one sample, sequenced in a study of T-cell reconstitution after alpha-beta-depleted transplantation in children. Researchers prepared the TCRbeta library using unique molecular identifiers, the study reports. TCRdb passed the PCR reads through MiXCR, listing each CDR3 protein once. The table lists hundreds of thousands of distinct CDR3 sequences, roughly 13% of them singletons. The source was PBMCs, collected before TCRalphabeta/CD19-depleted stem cell transplant. These receptors all stem from a girl aged 2 to 10 with congenital amegakaryocytic thrombocytopenia, due to receive a stem cell transplant.

This chain uses TRBV10-3 with TRBJ2-7; 9 nucleotides agree with TRBD2. Unmatched junction bases numbered 7, after V lost 1 base and J lost 3 bases. The germline CDR1 and CDR2 sequences are ENHRY and SYGVKD. The CDR3 length is 16 residues. The CDR3 nucleotides read TGTGCCATCAGTGAGTTACTAGCGGGCCAGGACTACGAGCAGTACTTC. Its translation is CAISELLAGQDYEQYF.

This clonotype was seen only a few times. This chain uses TRBV30 with TRBJ2-7; D is uncertain. CDR3 length: 12 amino acids. The germline V gene encodes CDR1 GTSNPN and CDR2 SVGIG (reference sequence). Trimming removed 4 bases at V and 0 bases at J, with 7 bases between. The CDR3 DNA sequence: TGTGCCTGGAAAACGGGCTCCTACGAGCAGTACTTC. It specifies CAWKTGSYEQYF.

V is TRBV5-1 and J is TRBJ2-1, with 7 bases identical to TRBD2. Unmatched junction bases numbered 11, after V lost 4 bases and J lost 4 bases. Germline V gene sequence: CDR1 SGHRS, CDR2 YFSETQ. The CDR3 spans 16 residues. The CDR3 spells CASSQEASGVYNEQFF. The CDR3 DNA reads TGCGCCAGCAGCCAGGAAGCTAGCGGAGTTTACAATGAGCAGTTCTTC.

J is TRBJ2-1 and V is TRBV3-1; a weak D match, TRBD2 (5 bases). CDR1 is LGHDT, CDR2 YNNKEL, per germline (reference sequence). V was cut by 10 bases and J by 8 bases, with 15 bases left in between. CDR3 length: 12 amino acids. CDR3 region: CATASGRDEQFF. The CDR3 nucleotides read TGTGCCACCGCCAGCGGAAGAGATGAGCAGTTCTTC.

This clonotype was found many times. This sequence joins TRBV29-1 and TRBJ2-1, with TRBD2 matching 7 bases. Germline-derived CDR1 and CDR2 are SQVTM and ANQGSEA. This CDR3 is 15 amino acids long. The trim removed 7 bases at V and 0 bases at J, leaving 9 bases unmatched. In DNA, the CDR3 is TGCAGCGCCCCATTGGGGGGGGGCTCCTACAATGAGCAGTTCTTC. This gives the protein CSAPLGGGSYNEQFF.

This clonotype was seen ten or more times. The V call is TRBV5-1, the J call TRBJ2-7, with D possibly being TRBD1 (5 bases). Looked up from germline, CDR1 is SGHRS and CDR2 is YFSETQ. This CDR3 spans 14 amino acids. Deletions cut 2 bases from V and 0 bases from J, with 9 bases between. DNA for the CDR3: TGCGCCAGCAGCTTAGAGCAGGGCTCCTACGAGCAGTACTTC. Translating it yields CASSLEQGSYEQYF.